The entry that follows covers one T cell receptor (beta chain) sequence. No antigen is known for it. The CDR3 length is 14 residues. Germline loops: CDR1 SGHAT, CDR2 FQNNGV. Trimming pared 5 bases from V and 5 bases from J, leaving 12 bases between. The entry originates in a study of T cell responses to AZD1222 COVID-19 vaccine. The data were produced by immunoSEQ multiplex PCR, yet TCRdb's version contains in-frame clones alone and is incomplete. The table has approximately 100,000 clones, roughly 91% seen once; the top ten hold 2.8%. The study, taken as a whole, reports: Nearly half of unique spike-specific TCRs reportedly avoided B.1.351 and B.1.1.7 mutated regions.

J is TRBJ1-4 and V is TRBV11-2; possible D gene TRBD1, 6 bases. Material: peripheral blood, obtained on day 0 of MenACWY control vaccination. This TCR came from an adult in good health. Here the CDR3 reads CASSRQVNNEKLFF. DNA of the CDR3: TGTGCCAGCAGCCGACAGGTGAACAATGAAAAACTGTTTTTT. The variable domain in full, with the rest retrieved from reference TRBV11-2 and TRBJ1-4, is EAGVAQSPRYKIIEKRQSVAFWCNPISGHATLYWYQQILGQGPKLLIQFQNNGVVDDSQLPKDRFSAERLKGVDSTLKIQPAKLEDSAVYLCASSRQVNNEKLFFGSGTQLSVL.